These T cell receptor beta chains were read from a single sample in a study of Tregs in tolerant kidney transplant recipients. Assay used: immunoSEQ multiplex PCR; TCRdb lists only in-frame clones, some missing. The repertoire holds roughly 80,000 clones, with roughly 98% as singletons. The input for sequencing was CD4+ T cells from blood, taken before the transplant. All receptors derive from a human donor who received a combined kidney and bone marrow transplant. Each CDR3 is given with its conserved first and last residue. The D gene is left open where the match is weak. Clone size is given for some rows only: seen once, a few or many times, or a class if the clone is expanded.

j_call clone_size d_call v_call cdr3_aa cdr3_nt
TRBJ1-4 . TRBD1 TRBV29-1 CSVKQGKFEKLFF TGCAGCGTTAAACAGGGGAAATTTGAAAAACTGTTTTTT
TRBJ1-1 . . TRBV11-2 CASSLNTWNTEAFF TGTGCCAGCAGCTTAAATACATGGAACACTGAAGCTTTCTTT
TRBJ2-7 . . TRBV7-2 CASSPTPTIYEQYF TGTGCCAGCAGCCCCACCCCGACTATTTACGAGCAGTACTTC
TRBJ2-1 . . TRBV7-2 CAFPGPGTLADLYNEQFF TGTGCGTTCCCTGGACCCGGGACTCTCGCCGACCTTTACAATGAGCAGTTCTTC
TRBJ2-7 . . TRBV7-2 CASSFRDSLLGQKREQYF TGTGCCAGCAGCTTCCGGGACTCCTTGCTTGGCCAAAAGCGCGAGCAGTACTTC
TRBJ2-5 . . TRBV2 CASTRGLQETQYF TGTGCCAGCACCCGAGGTCTCCAAGAGACCCAGTACTTC
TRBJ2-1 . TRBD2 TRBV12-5 CASGYWGLAQFF TGTGCTAGTGGTTATTGGGGACTAGCACAGTTCTTC
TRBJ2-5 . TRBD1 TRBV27 CASSGRGLRETQYF TGTGCCAGCAGTGGCAGGGGGCTTCGGGAGACCCAGTACTTC
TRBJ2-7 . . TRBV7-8 CASSPRGEQYF TGTGCCAGCAGCCCTCGCGGCGAGCAGTACTTC
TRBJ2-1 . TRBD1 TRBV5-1 CASSEQTGYNEQFF TGCGCCAGCAGCGAACAGACAGGGTACAATGAGCAGTTCTTC
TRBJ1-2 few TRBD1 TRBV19 CASIWGQGRGGYTF TGTGCCAGTATCTGGGGACAGGGGAGAGGCGGCTACACCTTC
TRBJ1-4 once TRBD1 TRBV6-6 CASKETGDNEKLFF TGTGCCAGCAAAGAGACAGGGGATAATGAAAAACTGTTTTTT
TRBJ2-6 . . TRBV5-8 CASSPDWSSGANVLTF TGTGCCAGCAGCCCCGACTGGAGCTCTGGGGCCAACGTCCTGACTTTC
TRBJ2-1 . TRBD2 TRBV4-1 CASSLAGVVYNEQFF TGCGCCAGCAGTTTAGCGGGAGTGGTCTACAATGAGCAGTTCTTC
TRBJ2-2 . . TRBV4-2 CASSQAGYTGELFF TGTGCCAGCAGCCAAGCAGGTTACACCGGGGAGCTGTTTTTT
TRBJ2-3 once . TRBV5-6 CASSLAWRDTQYF TGTGCCAGCAGCTTGGCCTGGAGAGATACGCAGTATTTT
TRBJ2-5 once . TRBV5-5 CASSPDPGETQYF TGTGCCAGCAGCCCCGATCCAGGGGAGACCCAGTACTTC
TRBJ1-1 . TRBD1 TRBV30 CAWGQANTEAFF TGTGCCTGGGGACAGGCCAACACTGAAGCTTTCTTT
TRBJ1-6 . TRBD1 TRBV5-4 CASSSRVTGTNSPLHF TGTGCCAGCAGCTCGCGGGTGACAGGGACAAATTCACCCCTCCACTTT
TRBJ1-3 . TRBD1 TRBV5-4 CASTSGTARSGNTIYF TGTGCCAGCACCTCAGGGACAGCCCGCTCTGGAAACACCATATATTTT
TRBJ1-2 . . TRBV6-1 CASSVRENYGYTF TGTGCCAGCAGTGTGAGGGAAAACTATGGCTACACCTTC
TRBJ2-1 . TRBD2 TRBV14 CASSQVSGGEQFF TGTGCCAGCAGCCAAGTTAGCGGGGGTGAGCAGTTCTTC
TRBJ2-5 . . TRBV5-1 CASSSGGGETQYF TGCGCCAGCTCCTCTGGGGGAGGTGAGACCCAGTACTTC
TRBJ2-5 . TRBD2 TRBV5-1 CASSSGVDGSQYF TGCGCCAGCAGCAGCGGGGTGGATGGTAGCCAGTACTTC
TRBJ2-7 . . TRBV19 CASSRTVRNPYEQYF TGTGCCAGTAGTAGAACAGTAAGGAACCCCTACGAGCAGTACTTC
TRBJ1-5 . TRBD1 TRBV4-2 CASSQGQGASQPQHF TGTGCCAGCAGCCAGGGGCAGGGGGCTAGTCAGCCCCAGCATTTT
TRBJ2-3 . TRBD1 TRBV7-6 CASSEGDRNQRGTDTQYF TGTGCCAGCAGTGAAGGGGACAGAAACCAACGGGGCACAGATACGCAGTATTTT